This TCR beta chain derives from a study of T cells in Graves' hyperthyroidism and ophthalmopathy. Study-level background: At initial diagnosis, before any treatment had begun, peripheral blood was obtained.

Clinical Activity Scores of at least 3, NOSPECS grades of at least 4 and durations under 3 months characterized ophthalmopathy patients. Uncontrolled infection, other autoimmune disease, pregnancy and lactation each barred patients from inclusion. Diagnosis relied on clinical symptoms, serum thyroxine and TRAb, thyroid ultrasound and orbital computed tomography. Amplification yielded TCR beta CDR3 regions, with RNA transcripts as the source. TCR CDR3 regions were first amplified by RT-PCR with HTBI primers. TCRdb reanalysed the multiplex PCR reads using MiXCR and keeps one entry per CDR3 protein. The sample lists about 250,000 distinct CDR3 sequences, around 25% occurring once. V gave up 2 bases and J gave up 7 bases, with 17 bases separating them. This CDR3 has 15 amino acids. Germline assignment: CDR1 MNHEY and CDR2 SVGEGT.

The chain employs TRBV6-2 or TRBV6-3 and TRBJ2-5; either TRBD1 or TRBD2 may supply D (7 bases each). The sample comprised blood. The TCR sequence derives from a woman aged 40-49 years with Graves' ophthalmopathy. The CDR3 nucleotides read TGTGCCAGCAGTTACGCCCGACAGGGAGGGGCGACCCAGTACTTC. This sequence encodes CASSYARQGGATQYF.